This T cell receptor beta chain was profiled in a study of T-cell reconstitution after alpha-beta-depleted transplantation in children (dated by TCRdb to 2015 to 2016). Context from the whole study: Using TCR repertoire profiling, the study quantitatively followed how T-cell immune reconstitution unfolded in children after TCRalphabeta/CD19-depleted allogeneic hematopoietic cell transplantation.

This clonotype was seen a few times. The antigen this receptor binds is unknown. The sample holds no much larger clone one base away, and base qualities are not on file. In light of the paper, this sample's treatment or condition label describes: allogeneic hematopoietic cell transplantation with graft depleted of TCRalphabeta T cells and CD19 B cells. The children who served as transplant recipients had been given grafts of TCRalphabeta/CD19-depleted allogeneic hematopoietic cells. Study-level results and caveats: Over subsequent months, a decline in hyperexpanded clone frequencies was noted, and after one year, T-cell counts and TCRbeta diversity were mostly ascribed to newly produced T cells. The apparently early alphabetaT-cell count recovery about two months after transplant was reportedly dependent on only several hundred rapidly expanded clones derived from non-depleted graft cells. In some patients, the high TCRbeta diversity seen at day 60 was put down to recipient T cells and intrathymic progenitors that had survived conditioning.

The receptor library was made with PCR. Sequencing relied on an Illumina HiSeq 2500. Molecular barcoding was employed in the preparation of TCR libraries, with unique molecular identifiers being used to normalize TCRbeta repertoire quantification. TCRdb took the public reads, trimmed them with fastp at Q25, ran MiXCR for clone calling and kept in-frame beta chains. When rows share a CDR3 protein, they turn into one entry using the most common DNA and genes. The sample table shows around 580,000 distinct CDR3 sequences, and over 25% are seen once. In total, the top ten clones hold about a third of the sample. The germline V end is reduced by 6 bases and the J end by 0 bases; junction bases left unmatched: 4. In the germline V gene, CDR1 corresponds to SQVTM and CDR2 to ANQGSEA. Its CDR3 holds 13 amino acids, cysteine through phenylalanine. Only the CDR3 DNA stays, 39 bases, in frame from base 1.

The receptor's source is a boy younger than two with Wiskott-Aldrich syndrome, due to receive a stem cell transplant. This specimen consisted of PBMCs, obtained before TCRalphabeta/CD19-depleted stem cell transplant. The V gene is TRBV29-1 and the J gene is TRBJ1-1; 7 nucleotides in the junction match TRBD1. Here the CDR3 is given as CSVLGQLNTEAFF. The bases are TGCAGCGTCTTGGGACAGCTGAACACTGAAGCTTTCTTT.